This T cell receptor beta chain was sequenced during a study of T cell responses to AZD1222 COVID-19 vaccine (dated by TCRdb to the early 2020s). Turning to the overall study: TCR sequencing covered some 250 trial participants: 200 to 210 given two doses of AZD1222 and approximately 25 given two doses of MenACWY control vaccine. Trial participants were enrolled by age into subgroups of 18-55, 56-69 and 70-plus years, and around 140, 26 and 57 TCR-sequenced participants, respectively, were included in these subgroups.

The CDR3 regions of human TCRbeta chains were subjected to immunosequencing. In the original analysis: Repertoire TCRs were matched against a reference library of SARS-CoV-2-specific TCRs generated with the MIRA antigen-specificity platform. Breadth was defined as the fraction of unique TCRs that were SARS-CoV-2-associated. Depth was defined as the fraction of total T cells that were SARS-CoV-2-associated. Using the MIRA data, each spike-specific TCR was assigned both to the spike region to which the TCR was reactive and to a CD4 or CD8 class. Log10-transformed breadth and depth values were compared by one-way ANOVA with Sidak's multiple comparisons tests. Imported from immuneACCESS, the table was reduced by TCRdb to in-frame sequences with V and J called. These copies leave out some clones; in studies compared against another copy, an unresolved V gene accounts for under half, and the cause of the remainder is not known. The V and J calls and clone size come from that table; D and trimming were worked out from the DNA. This sample holds about 140,000 clones; approximately 92% were observed only once. The ten largest make up approximately 7% of the sample.

General study outcomes and caveats: The 56-69-year group was small, and its depth increase did not reach significance, likely because of low power. Participants were mostly white British, with more females than males. The authors suggested clonal diversity may have been underestimated. After two AZD1222 doses, spike-specific TCR breadth and depth were significantly higher than at day 0 and than in MenACWY recipients. Reportedly, almost half of the unique spike-specific TCRs recognized epitopes lying outside the regions that are mutated in the B.1.351 and B.1.1.7 variants. Because no day 14 peak-response samples were available, repertoires were characterized only after the peak T cell response. Conclusions about previously exposed vaccinees were limited because only a handful of AZD1222 recipients were SARS-CoV-2 seropositive at baseline. CD4 TCRs associated with the vaccine covered the entire spike protein, and the dominant responses were in regions 160-218 and 743-854.

Taken with the paper, the label for time point translates to: about 28 days (+/-7) after the second vaccine dose. AZD1222 recipients with second doses at about 4 weeks or about 12 weeks were pooled, because spike-specific TCR depth and breadth did not differ between schedules. Samples from vaccinated people were obtained from the UK trials COV001 and COV002, which included a single-blind randomized controlled phase 2/3 trial of AZD1222 (ChAdOx1 nCoV-19) in healthy adults. For TCRbeta chain sequencing, PBMC samples from trial participants were taken at day 0 and at day 28 after the second dose. V drops 6 bases and J drops 8 bases, leaving 11 bases in between. Spanning cysteine to phenylalanine, the CDR3 consists of 13 amino acids. Only the CDR3 part of the read is kept: 39 bases, read in frame from the first base. Concerning this clone itself: The clone's antigen remains unknown. Base-call qualities are not available, and no considerably larger clone is one nucleotide away.

The sequence joins TRBV12-3 or TRBV12-4 to TRBJ1-6; the D gene remains uncertain. The sequence derives from an adult who received the AZD1222 COVID-19 vaccine. This sample comprised peripheral blood, obtained 28 days after the second AZD1222 dose. Here is the DNA: TGTGCCAGCAGATCAATGGTGGATTCACCCCTCCACTTT. The encoded protein is CASRSMVDSPLHF.